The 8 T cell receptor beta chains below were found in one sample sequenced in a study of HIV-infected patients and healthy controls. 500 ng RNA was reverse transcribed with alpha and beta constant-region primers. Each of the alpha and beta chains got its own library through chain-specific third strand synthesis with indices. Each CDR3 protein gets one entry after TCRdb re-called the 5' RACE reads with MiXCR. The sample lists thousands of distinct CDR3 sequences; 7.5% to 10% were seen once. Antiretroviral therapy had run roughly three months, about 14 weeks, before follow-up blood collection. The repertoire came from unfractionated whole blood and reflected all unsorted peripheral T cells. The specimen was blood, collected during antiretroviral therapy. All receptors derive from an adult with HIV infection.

CDR3 nucleotide sequence: TGTGCCAGCACCTCAGGGTCCTGGGATCAGCCCCAGCATTTT. As protein: CASTSGSWDQPQHF. V is TRBV7-2 and J is TRBJ1-5; possible D gene TRBD1, 5 bases. Germline loops: CDR1 SGHTA, CDR2 FQGNSA. The CDR3 totals 14 residues. V was pared by 7 bases and J by 5 bases, with 15 bases between.

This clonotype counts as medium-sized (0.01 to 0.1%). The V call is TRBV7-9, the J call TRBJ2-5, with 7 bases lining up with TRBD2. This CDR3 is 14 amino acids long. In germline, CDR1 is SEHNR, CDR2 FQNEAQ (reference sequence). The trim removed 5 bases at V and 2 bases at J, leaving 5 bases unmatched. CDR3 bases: TGTGCCAGCAGCGGAGGGACTACTCAAGAGACCCAGTACTTC. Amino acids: CASSGGTTQETQYF.

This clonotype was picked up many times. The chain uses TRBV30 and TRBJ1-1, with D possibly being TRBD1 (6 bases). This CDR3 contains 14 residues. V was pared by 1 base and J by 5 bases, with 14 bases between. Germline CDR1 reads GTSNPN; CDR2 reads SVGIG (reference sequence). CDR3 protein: CAWSETIRGTEAFF. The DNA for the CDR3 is TGTGCCTGGAGTGAAACCATCAGGGGAACTGAAGCTTTCTTT.

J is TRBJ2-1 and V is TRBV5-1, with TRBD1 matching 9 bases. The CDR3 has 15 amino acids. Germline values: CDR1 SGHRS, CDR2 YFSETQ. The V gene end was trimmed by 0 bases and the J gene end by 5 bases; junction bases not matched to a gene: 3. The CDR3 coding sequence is TGCGCCAGCAGCTTGGACAGGGGGCCCGACAATGAGCAGTTCTTC. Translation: CASSLDRGPDNEQFF.

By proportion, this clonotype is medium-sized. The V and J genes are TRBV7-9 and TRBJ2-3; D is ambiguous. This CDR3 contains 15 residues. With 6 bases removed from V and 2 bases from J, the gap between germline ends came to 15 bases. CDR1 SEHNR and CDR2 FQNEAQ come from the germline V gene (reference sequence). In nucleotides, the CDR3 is TGTGCCAGCAGTCCCCCCCGACTTAACACAGATACGCAGTATTTT. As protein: CASSPPRLNTDTQYF.

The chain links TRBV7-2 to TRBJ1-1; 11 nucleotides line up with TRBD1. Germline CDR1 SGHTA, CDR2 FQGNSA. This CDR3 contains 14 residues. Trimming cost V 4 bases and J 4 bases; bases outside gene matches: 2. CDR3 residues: CASSWTGGSTEAFF. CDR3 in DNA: TGTGCCAGCAGCTGGACAGGGGGCAGCACTGAAGCTTTCTTT.

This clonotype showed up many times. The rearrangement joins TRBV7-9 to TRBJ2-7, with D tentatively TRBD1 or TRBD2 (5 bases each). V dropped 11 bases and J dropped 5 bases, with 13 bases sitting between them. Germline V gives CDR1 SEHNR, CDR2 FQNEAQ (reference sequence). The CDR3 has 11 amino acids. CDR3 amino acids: CAFVRGDEQYF. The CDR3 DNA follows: TGTGCCTTTGTCCGGGGCGACGAGCAGTACTTC. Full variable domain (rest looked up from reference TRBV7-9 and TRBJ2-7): DTGVSQNPRHKITKRGQNVTFRCDPISEHNRLYWYRQTLGQGPEFLTYFQNEAQLEKSRLLSDRFSAERPKGSFSTLEIQRTEQGDSAMYLCAFVRGDEQYFGPGTRLTVT.

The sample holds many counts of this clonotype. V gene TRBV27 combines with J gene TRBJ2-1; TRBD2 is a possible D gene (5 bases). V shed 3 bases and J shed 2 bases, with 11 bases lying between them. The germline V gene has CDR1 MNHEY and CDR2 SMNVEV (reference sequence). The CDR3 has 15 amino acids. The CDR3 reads CASSFEGFPYNEQFF. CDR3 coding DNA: TGTGCCAGCAGTTTCGAGGGTTTTCCCTACAATGAGCAGTTCTTC.